These T cell receptor beta chains were read from a single sample in a study of blood T cell repertoires in COVID-19. Generated by immunoSEQ multiplex PCR, the TCRdb table keeps only in-frame clones and is missing some. The table includes under 200,000 clones, around 82% detected once. The sample taken for sequencing was PBMCs or T cells enriched from blood (not recorded which). The receptors here all came from a woman between 55 and 75 years old with acute COVID-19. Both conserved end residues are part of each CDR3. A D gene is named only where the DNA matches it firmly. Clone size is given for some rows only: seen once, a few or many times, or a class if the clone is expanded.

-	16	TRBV7-2	-	TRBJ2-3	TGTGCCAGCAGCTCTCGGGGGATTTCTAGCACAGATACGCAGTATTTT	CASSSRGISSTDTQYF
TRBD1	15	TRBV18	-	TRBJ1-6	TGTGCCAGCTCCCTAGACAGGGGGCGGGAGTCACCCCTCCACTTT	CASSLDRGRESPLHF
TRBD1	15	TRBV19	-	TRBJ1-2	TGTGCCAGTAGTACAACAGGGGGTTCTAACTATGGCTACACCTTC	CASSTTGGSNYGYTF
TRBD2	16	TRBV5-1	-	TRBJ2-2	TGCGCCAGCAGCTCTATAGCGGGATTGGACACCGGGGAGCTGTTTTTT	CASSSIAGLDTGELFF
-	14	TRBV7-9	-	TRBJ1-5	TGTGCCAGCAGTGCAGCCGGGAGACATCAGCCCCAGCATTTT	CASSAAGRHQPQHF
-	13	TRBV7-2	-	TRBJ1-1	TGTGCCAGCAGCTTAGGAGGAGGGATTGAAGCTTTCTTT	CASSLGGGIEAFF
TRBD2	14	TRBV9	-	TRBJ2-7	TGTGCCAGCAGCTTTAGCGGGAGGGCAGACGAGCAGTACTTC	CASSFSGRADEQYF
TRBD2	15	TRBV5-1	-	TRBJ2-1	TGCGCCAGCAGCGACCTAGCGGGAGGGCTCGGTGAGCAGTTCTTC	CASSDLAGGLGEQFF
TRBD1	15	TRBV4-1	-	TRBJ2-2	TGCGCCGGCCGATACAGGGGCGAGGGCACCGGGGAGCTGTTTTTT	CAGRYRGEGTGELFF
-	16	TRBV15	-	TRBJ2-4	TGTGCCACCAGCAACCCCGGCGAGGGCGAGAAAAACATTCAGTACTTC	CATSNPGEGEKNIQYF
TRBD1	14	TRBV6-5	-	TRBJ1-2	TGTGCCAGCAGACCCCCCGGGACAGGTTATGGCTACACCTTC	CASRPPGTGYGYTF
-	11	TRBV7-2	once	TRBJ2-1	TGTGCCAGCAGCAGGGAGTATGAGCAGTTCTTC	CASSREYEQFF
TRBD2	19	TRBV7-8	few	TRBJ2-7	TGTGCCAGCAGCTTAGAGGGTGGGGGACTAGCGGGAGGAAGCTACGAGCAGTACTTC	CASSLEGGGLAGGSYEQYF
TRBD1	17	TRBV9	-	TRBJ1-3	TGTGCCAGCAGCGTAGCGTCGGGACAGGGGGCAGGAAACACCATATATTTT	CASSVASGQGAGNTIYF
-	14	TRBV10-3	-	TRBJ2-2	TGTGCCATCAGTGAGTCGCGGAACACCGGGGAGCTGTTTTTT	CAISESRNTGELFF
TRBD2	13	TRBV10-1	few	TRBJ2-3	TGCGCCAGCAGTGCCCGGGAGGAGGGGTGGCAGTATTTT	CASSAREEGWQYF
-	16	TRBV10-2	-	TRBJ1-5	TGCGCCAGCAGTGAGTCCCCCGCGGGAAGCAATCAGCCCCAGCATTTT	CASSESPAGSNQPQHF
-	12	TRBV6-5	-	TRBJ1-1	TGTGCCAGTAACACAGTGAACACTGAAGCTTTCTTT	CASNTVNTEAFF
-	14	TRBV19	-	TRBJ1-3	TGTGCCAGTACCTCGAGGGGGTCTGGAAACACCATATATTTT	CASTSRGSGNTIYF
TRBD2	13	TRBV9	-	TRBJ2-1	TGTGCCAGCAGCGTAGCTTCGGGGGGTGAGCAGTTCTTC	CASSVASGGEQFF
TRBD2	16	TRBV4-1	-	TRBJ2-7	TGCGCCAGCAGCCAAGATCCAAGCGGGAGGTCCTACGAGCAGTACTTC	CASSQDPSGRSYEQYF
TRBD1	15	TRBV4-3	-	TRBJ2-5	TGCGCCAGCAGTCCTAACAGGGGATTTGGGGAGACCCAGTACTTC	CASSPNRGFGETQYF
TRBD1	15	TRBV5-1	-	TRBJ1-2	TGCGCCAGCAGCTTGGGGACAGGGTTTTCTCATGGCTACACCTTC	CASSLGTGFSHGYTF
-	15	TRBV30	-	TRBJ2-5	TGTGCCTGGCGTTCCCCTGAATACACCACCTTGACCCAGTACTTC	CAWRSPEYTTLTQYF
-	16	TRBV16	few	TRBJ2-2	TGTGCCAGCAGCCCCGAGGCAGGGGCGTATACCGGGGAGCTGTTTTTT	CASSPEAGAYTGELFF
-	13	TRBV11-2	-	TRBJ1-2	TGTGCCAGCACCCCCGACTTCGACTCTGGCTACACCTTC	CASTPDFDSGYTF
-	13	TRBV12-3/TRBV12-4	-	TRBJ2-3	TGTGCCAGCCGACAGATTCCCACAGATACGCAGTATTTT	CASRQIPTDTQYF
TRBD1	18	TRBV5-4	-	TRBJ1-6	TGTGCCAGCAGCTCCGGACAGGGTGGGAGTTCGCGGATTTCACCCCTCCACTTT	CASSSGQGGSSRISPLHF
-	15	TRBV24-1	-	TRBJ2-1	TGTGCCACCAGTGATTTCCCGAAAGGGAGGGGGGAGCAGTTCTTC	CATSDFPKGRGEQFF
-	16	TRBV4-3	-	TRBJ1-3	TGCGCCAGCAGCCAAGATGGCCGTCAAAATGGAAACACCATATATTTT	CASSQDGRQNGNTIYF
-	13	TRBV2	few	TRBJ1-1	TGTGCCAGCCTCGGGGGAGTCGGTGGTAAAGCTTTCTTT	CASLGGVGGKAFF
TRBD1	14	TRBV6-5	-	TRBJ1-2	TGTGCCAGCAGTTACTTTGACAGGGGGCGACTCTACACCTTC	CASSYFDRGRLYTF
TRBD1	14	TRBV5-4	-	TRBJ1-3	TGTGCCAGCAGCTCGACAGGGCCTGGAAACACCATATATTTT	CASSSTGPGNTIYF
-	9	TRBV30	-	TRBJ2-1	TGTGCCTGCTACCGGGAAAATATCTTC	CACYRENIF